The 20 T cell receptor beta chains below all came from one sample that was sequenced in a study of PD-1 blockade in classical Hodgkin lymphoma. Specified time point: cycle 4 day 1 (C4D1), after less than 7 weeks of nivolumab. Each and every patient relapsed after autologous stem cell transplantation, and patients got differing brentuximab vedotin exposure. Thawed PBMCs yielded CD4+ T cells through magnetic negative selection. Using immunoSEQ multiplex PCR, the repertoire was profiled, and TCRdb retains in-frame clones only, with some absent. The table shows 30,000 to 35,000 clones, with about 81% occurring only once. The source was CD4+ T cells from blood, collected before the fourth cycle of nivolumab. All receptors come from a human donor with classical Hodgkin lymphoma.

The genes are TRBV5-4 and TRBJ2-3; possibly TRBD2 for D (5 bases). V lost 2 bases and J 0 bases, leaving 19 bases between the germline ends. This CDR3 contains 18 residues. The germline V gene encodes CDR1 SGHNT and CDR2 YYREEE (reference sequence). The CDR3 sequence is CASSFLSALPSSTDTQYF. The CDR3 nucleotides read TGTGCCAGCAGCTTTCTTAGCGCACTCCCTTCTAGCACAGATACGCAGTATTTT.

V usage is TRBV4-3 and J usage is TRBJ2-7, with 12 nucleotides matching TRBD2. The V gene end was trimmed by 5 bases and the J gene end by 0 bases; junction bases not matched to a gene: 5. From germline, CDR1 is LGHNA and CDR2 YSLEER. CDR3 length: 16 amino acids. CDR3 loop: CASSYGLAGPSYEQYF. CDR3 bases: TGCGCCAGCAGCTATGGACTAGCGGGGCCCTCCTACGAGCAGTACTTC.

The chain links TRBV19 to TRBJ1-2; D gene ambiguous. Germline lookup yields CDR1 LNHDA and CDR2 SQIVND (reference sequence). Trimming pared 2 bases from V and 7 bases from J, leaving 14 bases between. CDR3 length equals 14 residues. The CDR3 region has the DNA TGTGCCAGTAGTATAAGCGGGCCCCTGGGTGGCTACACCTTC. It is translated as CASSISGPLGGYTF.

The chain recombines TRBV19 with TRBJ1-2; D unclear. Germline V gene data show CDR1 as LNHDA and CDR2 as SQIVND (reference sequence). This CDR3 has 17 amino acids. The V gene lost 6 bases and the J gene lost 0 bases, with 20 bases spanning the gap. The CDR3 DNA reads as TGTGCCAGTAGGCTACCAGGCGCTGACGGCGCTAACTATGGCTACACCTTC. As protein: CASRLPGADGANYGYTF.

The chain couples TRBV7-9 to TRBJ1-4, with D tentatively TRBD1 (6 bases). The V gene lost 2 bases and the J gene lost 8 bases, with 12 bases spanning the gap. CDR1 and CDR2 from the germline V gene are SEHNR and FQNEAQ (reference sequence). The CDR3 loop spans 14 amino acids. The chain's CDR3 is CASSLTGAGEKLFF. The CDR3 nucleotides are TGTGCCAGCAGCTTAACGGGGGCCGGCGAAAAACTGTTTTTT.

This chain connects TRBV6-1 to TRBJ1-2; perhaps TRBD1 as D (5 bases). V was pared by 4 bases and J by 8 bases, with 17 bases between. The V gene's germline CDR1 is MNHNS and CDR2 SASEGT. The CDR3 spans 14 residues. CDR3 bases: TGTGCCAGCAGTGGGGGGACGGAATTGAGGGGCTACACCTTC. The encoded protein is CASSGGTELRGYTF.

This chain joins TRBV7-2 and TRBJ1-4; 7 bases align to TRBD1. The CDR3 spans 14 residues. With 3 bases clipped from V and 8 bases from J, the junction kept 6 bases outside the gene matches. Germline CDR1 and CDR2: SGHTA and FQGNSA. The CDR3 bases are TGTGCCAGCAGCTTCAGGGGGGCAGGAGAAAAACTGTTTTTT. Protein sequence: CASSFRGAGEKLFF.

J is TRBJ1-4 and V is TRBV4-2; the D is unclear. Germline V lookup: CDR1 LGHNA, CDR2 YNFKEQ. Trimming stripped 5 bases from V and 7 bases from J, with 17 bases between. CDR3 length: 15 amino acids. CDR3 sequence: CASSWSWATGEKLFF. CDR3 in DNA: TGTGCCAGCAGCTGGTCGTGGGCTACGGGTGAAAAACTGTTTTTT.

This clone showed up just a few times. V usage is TRBV30 and J usage is TRBJ1-4, with TRBD1 matching over 7 bases. The germline V gene encodes CDR1 GTSNPN and CDR2 SVGIG (reference sequence). Unmatched junction bases numbered 7, after V lost 3 bases and J lost 6 bases. CDR3 length equals 14 residues. CDR3 loop: CAWRQGRNDEKLFF. As DNA, the CDR3 is TGTGCCTGGAGACAGGGGCGTAATGATGAAAAACTGTTTTTT.

The chain is built from TRBV10-3 and TRBJ1-4, with 8 bases matching TRBD1. The V and J ends lost 2 bases and 7 bases, in that order; junction bases with no gene match: 9. CDR1 and CDR2 from the germline V gene are ENHRY and SYGVKD. This CDR3 region has 16 residues. CDR3 sequence (DNA): TGTGCCATCAGTGAGGGGTCCAAGACAGGGGCTGAAAAACTGTTTTTT. The encoded protein is CAISEGSKTGAEKLFF.

V is TRBV5-6 and J is TRBJ1-2, with TRBD1 as a possible D gene (6 bases). In germline, CDR1 is SGHDT, CDR2 YYEEEE. This CDR3 has 16 amino acids. V dropped 0 bases and J dropped 8 bases, with 20 bases sitting between them. DNA for the CDR3: TGTGCCAGCAGCTTGGCCCCTCTCCGGGGGCAGGGGGGCTACACCTTC. Translating gives CASSLAPLRGQGGYTF.

The chain combines TRBV9 with TRBJ2-3; D perhaps matches TRBD1 (5 bases). Trimming removed 2 bases from V and 5 bases from J, with 12 bases in between. The germline gives CDR1 SGDLS, CDR2 YYNGEE. The CDR3 contains 14 residues. The CDR3 coding sequence is TGTGCCAGCAGCGTGCGCAGGGCGGAAGATACGCAGTATTTT. Its protein is CASSVRRAEDTQYF.

This chain uses TRBV5-1 with TRBJ1-3, with 8 bases aligning to TRBD1. V lost 0 bases, J lost 4 bases, and 6 bases stayed unmatched. This CDR3 spans 16 amino acids. Germline V CDR1 and CDR2: SGHRS, YFSETQ. The CDR3 coding sequence is TGCGCCAGCAGCTTGGCCTCAGGACAGGGCGGAAACACCATATATTTT. It codes for CASSLASGQGGNTIYF. Full variable domain (remainder filled in from reference TRBV5-1 and TRBJ1-3): KAGVTQTPRYLIKTRGQQVTLSCSPISGHRSVSWYQQTPGQGLQFLFEYFSETQRNKGNFPGRFSGRQFSNSRSEMNVSTLELGDSALYLCASSLASGQGGNTIYFGEGSWLTVV.

The rearrangement joins TRBV30 to TRBJ2-7, with unresolved D. The CDR3 totals 11 residues. Trimming took off 0 bases at V and 7 bases at J, with 7 bases between the two ends. Germline V lookup: CDR1 GTSNPN, CDR2 SVGIG (reference sequence). The CDR3 sequence: CAWSVQQEQYF. CDR3 bases: TGTGCCTGGAGTGTACAACAAGAGCAGTACTTC.

This clone has a single count. The chain is built from TRBV7-2 and TRBJ2-5, with 7 bases that match TRBD2. Germline loops: CDR1 SGHTA, CDR2 FQGNSA. The CDR3 sequence is 14 residues long. V lost 0 bases and J lost 6; bases outside the gene matches: 4. CDR3 sequence: CASSLAGRGKTQYF. The CDR3 bases are TGTGCCAGCAGCTTAGCTGGGAGGGGAAAGACCCAGTACTTC.

V is TRBV7-9 and J is TRBJ1-1; D is unclear. V lost 2 bases, J lost 9 bases, and 7 bases lay in between. The CDR3 is 11 amino acids. Germline CDR1 is SEHNR and CDR2 is FQNEAQ (reference sequence). CDR3 protein: CASSLQNQAFF. The DNA of the CDR3 is TGTGCCAGCAGCTTACAAAACCAAGCTTTCTTT.

This clone was counted a single time. The CDR3, as DNA: TGTGCCAGCAGCTTAATTCAATACAAGCAGTTCTTC. Encoded protein: CASSLIQYKQFF. The chain carries TRBV7-9 and TRBJ2-1; D unclear. V was cut by 2 bases and J by 11 bases, with 10 bases left in between. The CDR3 extends over 12 amino acids. The germline V gene has CDR1 SEHNR and CDR2 FQNEAQ (reference sequence).

V gene TRBV2 combines with J gene TRBJ2-3; a weak D match, TRBD2 (5 bases). CDR3 size: 13 residues. V was cut by 4 bases and J by 3 bases, with 8 bases left in between. Germline V gives CDR1 SNHLY, CDR2 FYNNEI. For the CDR3, the DNA is TGTGCCAGCAGTGTTCGGGGTACAGATACGCAGTATTTT. It encodes CASSVRGTDTQYF.

The chain joins TRBV4-3 to TRBJ1-2; possibly TRBD1 for D (5 bases). CDR1 LGHNA and CDR2 YSLEER come from the germline V gene. V was trimmed by 4 bases and J by 4 bases, leaving 16 bases between them. The CDR3 is 15 residues long. CDR3 in amino acids: CASSPEAGDGYGYTF. The CDR3 DNA sequence: TGCGCCAGCAGCCCCGAAGCGGGGGATGGCTATGGCTACACCTTC.

This chain joins TRBV6-6 and TRBJ1-4; unclear D gene. From germline, CDR1 is MNHNY and CDR2 SVGAGI (reference sequence). Trimming removed 5 bases from V and 7 bases from J, with 14 bases in between. The CDR3 loop spans 14 amino acids. The CDR3 here is CASSAQPGAEKLFF. The CDR3 DNA sequence: TGTGCCAGCAGTGCCCAACCGGGAGCTGAAAAACTGTTTTTT.